The 9 T cell receptor beta chains in this list originate from one sample, sequenced in a study of cytomegalovirus exposure and HLA in healthy donors. PCR amplification relied on 60 Vbeta primers (plus 13 Jbeta primers). Repertoires were generated with immunoSEQ multiplex PCR, while TCRdb's copy carries only in-frame clones and drops some. The sample comprises some 130,000 clones, approximately 84% of which are singletons, and about 1.5% rests with the top ten. The material sequenced was PBMCs. The origin of the receptors is a woman aged 18 to 35 in good health and CMV-seronegative.

The CDR3 loop is CASIGGGTDGYTF. DNA of the CDR3: TGTGCCAGTATTGGAGGAGGGACGGATGGCTACACCTTC. The V call is TRBV19, the J call TRBJ1-2, with a tentative D call TRBD1 (5 bases). The V gene's germline CDR1 is LNHDA and CDR2 SQIVND (reference sequence). The ends were cut back, 7 bases at V and 6 bases at J, with 15 bases in the middle. The CDR3 covers 13 residues. Filled out from reference TRBV19 and TRBJ1-2, the complete variable domain reads DGGITQSPKYLFRKEGQNVTLSCEQNLNHDAMYWYRQDPGQGLRLIYYSQIVNDFQKGDIAEGYSVSREKKESFPLTVTSAQKNPTAFYLCASIGGGTDGYTFGSGTRLTVV.

The rearrangement joins TRBV5-6 to TRBJ2-1; D ambiguous. Per germline, CDR1 SGHDT and CDR2 YYEEEE. The V gene lost 0 bases and the J gene lost 9 bases, with 10 bases spanning the gap. The CDR3 has 13 residues. CDR3 residues: CASSLDRLIEQFF. CDR3 sequence (DNA): TGTGCCAGCAGCTTGGATAGATTGATTGAGCAGTTCTTC.

The chain uses TRBV28 and TRBJ1-1, with D unresolved. Germline values: CDR1 MDHEN, CDR2 SYDVKM. The CDR3 totals 14 residues. Deletions cut 7 bases from V and 0 bases from J, with 12 bases between. CDR3 region: CASTVGGLNTEAFF. CDR3 coding DNA: TGTGCCAGCACCGTCGGAGGGCTGAACACTGAAGCTTTCTTT. Full variable domain (outside the CDR3, taken from reference TRBV28 and TRBJ1-1): DVKVTQSSRYLVKRTGEKVFLECVQDMDHENMFWYRQDPGLGLRLIYFSYDVKMKEKGDIPEGYSVSREKKERFSLILESASTNQTSMYLCASTVGGLNTEAFFGQGTRLTVV.

The chain recombines TRBV6-6 with TRBJ2-3; possible D gene TRBD2, 6 bases. V shed 8 bases and J shed 0 bases, with 12 bases lying between them. CDR1 is MNHNY, CDR2 SVGAGI, per germline (reference sequence). The CDR3 covers 14 residues. The CDR3 DNA sequence: TGTGCCAGCTGCCTAGCGCCAAGCACAGATACGCAGTATTTT. It translates to CASCLAPSTDTQYF.

The chain is built from TRBV5-1 and TRBJ2-7, with 9 positions matching TRBD2. V dropped 1 base and J dropped 6; count of bases not matched to a gene: 8. CDR3 length: 15 residues. CDR1 SGHRS and CDR2 YFSETQ come from the germline V gene. CDR3 sequence reads: CASSLRGTSRSEQYF. The DNA for the CDR3 is TGCGCCAGCAGCTTGAGGGGGACTAGCAGGAGCGAGCAGTACTTC.

As to this clone: Relative to the germline gene, one junction end is altered; a read error may explain this. This chain uses TRBV11-2 with TRBJ2-4; 7 bases match TRBD1. Germline lookup yields CDR1 SGHAT and CDR2 FQNNGV. This CDR3 is built from 14 residues. The CDR3 sequence: CASSLGDSQNIQYF. In nucleotides, the CDR3 is TGTGCCAGCAGTTTAGGGGACAGTCAAAACATTCAGTACTTC.

This clone was seen a single time. The CDR3 sequence: CASSLELAGPYEQYF. The CDR3 DNA sequence: TGCGCCAGCAGCTTGGAGCTAGCGGGGCCCTACGAGCAGTACTTC. The chain uses TRBV5-1 and TRBJ2-7, with 9 bases lining up with TRBD2. This CDR3 comprises 15 residues. The V gene end was trimmed by 0 bases and the J gene end by 2 bases; junction bases not matched to a gene: 3. CDR1 is SGHRS, CDR2 YFSETQ, per germline.

The chain uses TRBV15 and TRBJ2-3; D unresolved. Germline loops: CDR1 LNHNV, CDR2 YYDKDF (reference sequence). Trimming took off 1 base at V and 0 bases at J, with 5 bases between the two ends. The CDR3 has 14 residues. This CDR3 reads CATSRGSSTDTQYF. The CDR3 bases are TGTGCCACCAGCAGAGGTTCTAGCACAGATACGCAGTATTTT. Full variable domain (outside the CDR3, taken from reference TRBV15 and TRBJ2-3): DAMVIQNPRYQVTQFGKPVTLSCSQTLNHNVMYWYQQKSSQAPKLLFHYYDKDFNNEADTPDNFQSRRPNTSFCFLDIRSPGLGDTAMYLCATSRGSSTDTQYFGPGTRLTVL.

In this sample, this clone turned up a few times. The chain uses TRBV2 and TRBJ1-2, with D tentatively TRBD1 (5 bases). The length of the CDR3 is 15 residues. Trimming left V 2 bases short and J 6 bases short, with 16 bases between. Germline V CDR1 and CDR2: SNHLY, FYNNEI. The CDR3 reads CASSEIRGSGDGYTF. In DNA form, the CDR3 reads TGTGCCAGCAGTGAAATACGGGGTTCGGGGGATGGCTACACCTTC.